The clone carrying this T cell receptor (beta chain) was counted a single time. The data stem from a study of blood T cell repertoires in COVID-19. As for the study in general: From the United States, Italy and Spain came samples of acute and convalescent COVID-19. Sources were T cells, B-cell-depleted T cells, or PBMCs; the material itself was cDNA or gDNA.

The Seattle patients joined while their infection was active and were tracked longitudinally afterward. TCRdb keeps only in-frame clones here, not all; method: immunoSEQ multiplex PCR. The sample has over 150,000 clones, roughly 88% seen once. The CDR3 loop spans 18 amino acids. The chain joins TRBV21-1 to TRBJ2-3; the table's D call, TRBD2, has no DNA check behind it. TRBV21-1 is tagged as a pseudogene. This receptor was obtained from a woman in her thirties or forties with COVID-19, enrolled during active disease. Sequenced input: peripheral blood. This CDR3 reads CASSRPRLAGAPKDTQYF. The DNA of the CDR3 is TGTGCCAGCTCCAGACCCCGGCTAGCGGGGGCCCCGAAAGATACGCAGTATTTT.